Below are 29 T cell receptor beta chains sequenced from a single sample in a study of blood T cell repertoires in COVID-19 (dated by TCRdb to the early 2020s). The library was obtained by the immunoSEQ multiplex PCR assay. TCRdb stores this immuneACCESS table with in-frame sequences only. Part of the clones is absent; in the studies checked, under half of the shortfall reflects unresolved V genes, and no reason is known for the rest. Present in this sample are about 250,000 clones, 84% of which were seen just once. Of the sample, 1.5% is held by the ten largest clones. The sample taken for sequencing was peripheral blood. The receptors shown here come from a woman in her thirties or forties who had recovered from COVID-19.

CDR3 nucleotide sequence: TGTGCCACCAGTGAACTAGCGGGGGGGCCCCCTGATACGCAGTATTTT. It translates to CATSELAGGPPDTQYF. The chain has TRBV24-1 and TRBJ2-3, with 13 bases lining up with TRBD2. Trimming cost V 4 bases and J 6 bases; bases outside gene matches: 6. Germline V gene lookup returns CDR1 KGHDR and CDR2 SFDVKD. The CDR3 is made up of 16 amino acids.

The chain joins TRBV11-3 to TRBJ2-5, with 7 bases matching TRBD1. CDR1 SGHNT and CDR2 YENEEA come from the germline V gene. Trimming at V came to 7 bases and at J to 5 bases, leaving 22 bases not matched to a gene. The CDR3 has 18 amino acids. CDR3 DNA: TGTGCCAGCACCACTGCCTGGGAACCGCGACAGGGTCGTGAGACCCAGTACTTC. Translation gives CASTTAWEPRQGRETQYF.

V and J are TRBV4-2 and TRBJ2-7; D unresolved. Trimming removed 4 bases from V and 6 bases from J, with 10 bases in between. Germline V gives CDR1 LGHNA, CDR2 YNFKEQ. The CDR3 runs to 12 residues. CDR3 nucleotide sequence: TGTGCCAGCAGCCCTCCGGGTGTCGAGCAGTACTTC. Protein product: CASSPPGVEQYF.

This rearrangement joins TRBV28 to TRBJ2-7; 8 nucleotides line up with TRBD1. The CDR3 totals 14 residues. Per the germline V gene, CDR1 is MDHEN and CDR2 is SYDVKM. Unmatched junction bases numbered 5, after V lost 3 bases and J lost 4 bases. The CDR3 region has the DNA TGTGCCAGCAGTTTCCTGGACAGGGCTTACGAGCAGTACTTC. Translating gives CASSFLDRAYEQYF.

This sequence joins TRBV5-4 and TRBJ2-7; possible D gene TRBD1, 6 bases. The ends were cut back, 2 bases at V and 3 bases at J, with 12 bases in the middle. Germline V gene data show CDR1 as SGHNT and CDR2 as YYREEE (reference sequence). This CDR3 is built from 14 residues. The CDR3 reads CASSFPGHNYEQYF. The CDR3 DNA is TGTGCCAGCAGCTTTCCGGGACACAACTACGAGCAGTACTTC.

CDR3 sequence reads: CASSLGGHEDTQYF. The CDR3 bases are TGCGCCAGCAGCTTGGGGGGACATGAGGATACGCAGTATTTT. The V gene is TRBV5-1, the J gene TRBJ2-3; possible D gene TRBD1, 6 bases. With 0 bases removed from V and 6 bases from J, the gap between germline ends came to 11 bases. CDR1 SGHRS and CDR2 YFSETQ come from the germline V gene. This CDR3 comprises 14 residues. Based on the CDR3 plus reference TRBV5-1 and TRBJ2-3, the full variable domain is KAGVTQTPRYLIKTRGQQVTLSCSPISGHRSVSWYQQTPGQGLQFLFEYFSETQRNKGNFPGRFSGRQFSNSRSEMNVSTLELGDSALYLCASSLGGHEDTQYFGPGTRLTVL.

The rearrangement joins TRBV5-5 to TRBJ1-2, with D hard to call. This CDR3 spans 11 amino acids. Germline V gene sequence: CDR1 SGHKS, CDR2 YYEKEE (reference sequence). V lost 2 bases, J lost 7 bases, and 6 bases lay in between. The CDR3, as DNA: TGTGCCAGCAGCTTAGAGGCTGGCTACACCTTC. It translates to CASSLEAGYTF. The full variable domain, in which reference TRBV5-5 and TRBJ1-2 provide the parts outside the CDR3, is DAGVTQSPTHLIKTRGQQVTLRCSPISGHKSVSWYQQVLGQGPQFIFQYYEKEERGRGNFPDRFSARQFPNYSSELNVNALLLGDSALYLCASSLEAGYTFGSGTRLTVV.

The chain is built from TRBV18 and TRBJ2-1, with 7 bases lining up with TRBD1. Germline trimming cut 6 bases from V and 3 bases from J; bases unmatched to any gene: 11. Germline-derived CDR1 and CDR2 are KGHSH and LQKENI. This CDR3 has 16 residues. CDR3 DNA: TGTGCCAGCTCGCCTAGATTCCGGACAGGCTACAATGAGCAGTTCTTC. Protein: CASSPRFRTGYNEQFF. Looking up the rest from reference TRBV18 and TRBJ2-1 gives the full variable domain: NAGVMQNPRHLVRRRGQEARLRCSPMKGHSHVYWYRQLPEEGLKFMVYLQKENIIDESGMPKERFSAEFPKEGPSILRIQQVVRGDSAAYFCASSPRFRTGYNEQFFGPGTRLTVL.

V usage is TRBV30 and J usage is TRBJ1-2, with D unresolved. The V gene lost 0 bases and the J gene lost 8 bases, with 7 bases spanning the gap. The germline V gene has CDR1 GTSNPN and CDR2 SVGIG (reference sequence). The CDR3 length is 11 residues. CDR3 residues: CAWSVLRGYTF. The DNA of the CDR3 is TGTGCCTGGAGTGTACTGAGGGGCTACACCTTC.

The table lists this clone with a count of one. The chain uses TRBV28 and TRBJ2-7; a possible D gene is TRBD1 (6 bases). This CDR3 is 16 amino acids long. V lost 5 bases and J 3 bases, leaving 20 bases between the germline ends. CDR1 is MDHEN, CDR2 SYDVKM, per germline. The CDR3 sequence: CASSPPTGIYVYEQYF. DNA for the CDR3: TGTGCCAGCAGTCCACCAACAGGGATTTACGTCTACGAGCAGTACTTC.

This clone occurred once. This rearrangement joins TRBV6-5 to TRBJ1-4; the D gene is possibly TRBD1 (5 bases). CDR1 and CDR2 (germline): MNHEY, SVGAGI. The V end was cut by 8 bases, the J end by 4 bases, with 11 bases between. The CDR3 length is 13 residues. Here the CDR3 reads CASARQINEKLFF. Written as DNA, the CDR3 is TGTGCCAGCGCCAGACAGATTAATGAAAAACTGTTTTTT.

This clone appeared once. The V call is TRBV11-2, the J call TRBJ2-1; 8 nucleotides line up with TRBD2. CDR1 and CDR2 (germline): SGHAT, FQNNGV. V shed 7 bases and J 9 bases; nucleotides not matched to a gene: 11. This CDR3 comprises 14 residues. The CDR3 here is CASTAGRAGGEQFF. The DNA of the CDR3 is TGTGCCAGCACCGCTGGGAGGGCGGGGGGTGAGCAGTTCTTC.

This clone appeared a few times. The chain employs TRBV6-5 and TRBJ1-3, with D possibly TRBD1 on 5 matching bases. Germline CDR1 is MNHEY and CDR2 is SVGAGI. This CDR3 spans 13 amino acids. V lost 6 bases and J 4 bases, leaving 10 bases between the germline ends. CDR3: CASRGHSGNTIYF. Written as DNA, the CDR3 is TGTGCCAGCAGAGGACACTCGGGAAACACCATATATTTT.

The chain joins TRBV24-1 to TRBJ2-5, with 7 positions matching TRBD1. The CDR3 is made up of 14 amino acids. The germline CDR1 and CDR2 sequences are KGHDR and SFDVKD. Unmatched junction bases numbered 4, after V lost 4 bases and J lost 3 bases. CDR3 sequence (DNA): TGTGCCACCAGTGACCCACAGGGGAAAGAGACCCAGTACTTC. This codes for CATSDPQGKETQYF.

CDR3 nucleotides: TGTGCCAGCAGTCCAGGGGCTAGCGGGGTAGATACGCAGTATTTT. Translating it yields CASSPGASGVDTQYF. The chain joins TRBV11-3 to TRBJ2-3; 9 bases align to TRBD2. The V segment lost 6 bases and the J segment 5 bases; nucleotides outside the gene matches: 9. Germline CDR1 reads SGHNT; CDR2 reads YENEEA. The CDR3 extends over 15 amino acids.

The V gene is TRBV30, the J gene TRBJ2-5; the match to TRBD1 covers 7 bases. The CDR3 has 15 amino acids. Losses at the gene ends were 0 bases for V and 4 bases for J; bases not matched to a gene: 8. Looked up from germline, CDR1 is GTSNPN and CDR2 is SVGIG (reference sequence). CDR3 DNA: TGTGCCTGGAGTGTCGGAAGGGGGCGAGGAGAGACCCAGTACTTC. It specifies CAWSVGRGRGETQYF.

This clone was seen only a few times. The chain has TRBV10-3 and TRBJ1-6; unclear D gene. Germline V gives CDR1 ENHRY, CDR2 SYGVKD. The length of the CDR3 is 15 residues. V was shortened by 0 bases and J by 5 bases, with 8 bases between the two germline ends. CDR3 nucleotides: TGTGCCATCAGTGAGTCTTGGCAAGATAATTCACCCCTCCACTTT. Translation: CAISESWQDNSPLHF.

The chain uses TRBV7-9 and TRBJ1-1; the D gene is possibly TRBD1 (5 bases). CDR1 is SEHNR and CDR2 is FQNEAQ in the germline V gene (reference sequence). The CDR3 is 13 amino acids. Trimming took off 11 bases at V and 4 bases at J, with 17 bases between the two ends. Written as DNA, the CDR3 is TGTGCCGCAATTTTTTTCGGGGGCACTGAAGCTTTCTTT. This codes for CAAIFFGGTEAFF.

The chain uses TRBV6-4 and TRBJ2-2; the match to TRBD1 covers 10 bases. Germline V CDR1 and CDR2: MRHNA, SNTAGT. The CDR3 consists of 15 residues. Germline trimming cut 6 bases from V and 6 bases from J; bases unmatched to any gene: 7. CDR3 region: CASSAGQGEAGELFF. CDR3 nucleotide sequence: TGTGCCAGCAGCGCAGGACAGGGGGAAGCCGGGGAGCTGTTTTTT.

This rearrangement joins TRBV10-3 to TRBJ1-5, with D perhaps TRBD1 (6 bases). V dropped 8 bases and J dropped 0 bases, with 8 bases sitting between them. CDR1 and CDR2 (germline): ENHRY, SYGVKD. There are 13 residues in the CDR3. CDR3 DNA sequence: TGTGCCATCGGACAGAATAGCAATCAGCCCCAGCATTTT. It yields the protein CAIGQNSNQPQHF.

The chain combines TRBV27 with TRBJ1-6, with D possibly TRBD1 on 5 matching bases. The CDR3 length is 15 residues. Germline V gives CDR1 MNHEY, CDR2 SMNVEV (reference sequence). Trimming cost V 3 bases and J 3 bases, with 9 bases left between them. The CDR3, as DNA: TGTGCCAGCAGTTTTCGGGGGGGCTATAATTCACCCCTCCACTTT. Protein: CASSFRGGYNSPLHF.

The rearrangement links TRBV15 to TRBJ2-7, with D possibly being TRBD1 (6 bases). The CDR3 spans 15 residues. V dropped 2 bases and J dropped 1 base, with 12 bases sitting between them. CDR1 is LNHNV, CDR2 YYDKDF, per germline (reference sequence). CDR3 protein: CATSRRGRGSYEQYF. CDR3 sequence (DNA): TGTGCCACCAGCAGAAGGGGCAGGGGTTCCTACGAGCAGTACTTC.

V usage is TRBV6-1 and J usage is TRBJ1-6; D gene uncertain. The CDR3 is made up of 19 amino acids. Germline CDR1 and CDR2: MNHNS and SASEGT. Trimming shortened V by 0 bases and J by 0 bases, and 15 bases separated the two germline ends. CDR3 loop: CASSEALATQFSYNSPLHF. The CDR3 DNA follows: TGTGCCAGCAGTGAAGCGCTGGCAACACAATTCTCCTATAATTCACCCCTCCACTTT.

Points on this clone: This specimen includes other DNA sequences encoding the same CDR3. The chain uses TRBV15 and TRBJ2-5, with 8 positions matching TRBD2. CDR1 is LNHNV, CDR2 YYDKDF, per germline (reference sequence). Germline trimming cut 0 bases from V and 5 bases from J; bases unmatched to any gene: 2. The CDR3 extends over 14 amino acids. CDR3 sequence: CATSRDRGGETQYF. The CDR3 DNA follows: TGTGCCACCAGCAGAGATCGGGGGGGTGAGACCCAGTACTTC. The entire variable domain, with the rest obtained from reference TRBV15 and TRBJ2-5, is as follows: DAMVIQNPRYQVTQFGKPVTLSCSQTLNHNVMYWYQQKSSQAPKLLFHYYDKDFNNEADTPDNFQSRRPNTSFCFLDIRSPGLGDTAMYLCATSRDRGGETQYFGPGTRLLVL.

The chain recombines TRBV6-5 with TRBJ2-1, with 9 bases matching TRBD2. V lost 6 bases and J lost 4; bases outside the gene matches: 4. Germline values: CDR1 MNHEY, CDR2 SVGAGI. The length of the CDR3 is 14 residues. CDR3 amino acids: CASSLAGRYNEQFF. The CDR3 nucleotides read TGTGCCAGCAGCCTAGCGGGGCGGTACAATGAGCAGTTCTTC.

This clone has a handful of counts. The chain carries TRBV9 and TRBJ2-1; 11 bases align to TRBD2. V dropped 5 bases and J dropped 6; count of bases not matched to a gene: 10. Germline CDR1 and CDR2: SGDLS and YYNGEE. This CDR3 contains 16 residues. The CDR3 is CASSRWTSGSGNEQFF. The CDR3 bases are TGTGCCAGCAGTCGCTGGACTAGCGGGTCAGGCAATGAGCAGTTCTTC.

The chain employs TRBV21-1 and TRBJ2-2; the table gives TRBD2 as D, unverified against the DNA. TRBV21-1 is a known pseudogene. The CDR3 is made up of 21 amino acids. CDR3 DNA sequence: TGTGCCAGCAGCAAAGGGGTATTGGTCCTAGCGGGGGACATGAACACCGGGGAGCTGTTTTTT. It translates to CASSKGVLVLAGDMNTGELFF.

This sequence joins TRBV20-1 and TRBJ2-1; D is unclear. The ends were cut back, 4 bases at V and 6 bases at J, with 4 bases in the middle. CDR3 length: 10 amino acids. CDR1 and CDR2 from the germline V gene are DFQATT and SNEGSKA (reference sequence). CDR3 residues: CSAISNEQFF. DNA for the CDR3: TGCAGTGCTATTAGCAATGAGCAGTTCTTC.

The chain is built from TRBV6-4 and TRBJ2-3, with 8 bases identical to TRBD1. The CDR3 spans 16 residues. Trimming cost V 8 bases and J 1 base; bases outside gene matches: 11. Germline V gives CDR1 MRHNA, CDR2 SNTAGT. The CDR3 spells CASSREAGGRTDTQYF. The DNA of the CDR3 is TGTGCCAGCTCCCGAGAGGCAGGGGGCCGCACAGATACGCAGTATTTT.